Shown below are 15 T cell receptor beta chains from a single sample sequenced in a study of cytomegalovirus exposure and HLA in healthy donors. Primers: 60 Vbeta forward and 13 Jbeta reverse. The method was immunoSEQ multiplex PCR; TCRdb's version includes in-frame clones alone and lacks a portion of them. Of about 200,000 clones listed, around 79% are singletons. Material for sequencing was PBMCs. The receptors shown here come from a woman between 45 and 65 years old in good health and CMV-seronegative.

The gene calls are TRBV7-3 and TRBJ1-2; TRBD1 agrees at 7 bases. The length of the CDR3 is 15 residues. The V and J ends lost 5 bases and 4 bases, in that order; junction bases with no gene match: 10. The germline V gene encodes CDR1 SGHTA and CDR2 FQGTGA. Written as DNA, the CDR3 is TGTGCCAGCAGCCCCGGACAGGAGAGACTCTATGGCTACACCTTC. Translated: CASSPGQERLYGYTF.

The chain links TRBV7-8 to TRBJ1-5; 7 nucleotides line up with TRBD1. V lost 4 bases, J lost 12 bases, and 9 bases stayed unmatched. The CDR3 has 13 residues. Germline assignment: CDR1 SGHVS and CDR2 FQNEAQ. The chain's CDR3 is CASSSVDRLVQHF. CDR3 DNA sequence: TGTGCCAGCAGCTCTGTGGACAGGTTGGTCCAGCATTTT.

This sequence joins TRBV28 and TRBJ1-5; D uncertain. Germline CDR1 MDHEN, CDR2 SYDVKM. The CDR3 length is 14 residues. Trimming took 5 bases from V and 7 from J, leaving 15 bases between them. The CDR3 region has the DNA TGTGCCAGCAGTCCCTTGCCAGGTTGGCAGCCCCAGCATTTT. Its protein is CASSPLPGWQPQHF.

The rearrangement joins TRBV18 to TRBJ1-4, with 7 positions matching TRBD1. The CDR3 consists of 19 residues. Germline CDR1 is KGHSH and CDR2 is LQKENI. V was pared by 6 bases and J by 0 bases, with 16 bases of the junction left unmatched. CDR3 DNA: TGTGCCAGCTCCCTTGGACAGGTCGGGGTCTCTGCAACTAATGAAAAACTGTTTTTT. It is translated as CASSLGQVGVSATNEKLFF.

The chain employs TRBV5-4 and TRBJ2-1, with TRBD2 matching over 7 bases. There are 17 residues in the CDR3. Germline CDR1 is SGHNT and CDR2 is YYREEE (reference sequence). Losses at the gene ends were 3 bases for V and 0 bases for J; bases not matched to a gene: 9. CDR3 sequence (DNA): TGTGCCAGCAGCTATACAGCGGGGCTCCGCTCCTACAATGAGCAGTTCTTC. This translates into CASSYTAGLRSYNEQFF.

This clone was counted only a few times. V and J are TRBV28 and TRBJ1-2; a possible D gene is TRBD1 (5 bases). CDR1 is MDHEN, CDR2 SYDVKM, per germline. V gave up 1 base and J gave up 8 bases, with 17 bases separating them. The length of the CDR3 is 15 residues. This chain's CDR3 is CASSLLVEGAGGYTF. The CDR3 region has the DNA TGTGCCAGCAGTTTATTAGTCGAAGGGGCTGGGGGCTACACCTTC.

The gene calls are TRBV28 and TRBJ2-3; TRBD2 matches at 7 bases. This CDR3 comprises 15 residues. The germline V gene has CDR1 MDHEN and CDR2 SYDVKM. The V and J ends lost 4 bases and 0 bases, in that order; junction bases with no gene match: 4. The CDR3 DNA is TGTGCCAGCAGTTCACTAGCGCCAAGCACAGATACGCAGTATTTT. It specifies CASSSLAPSTDTQYF.

This clone came up a few times. The chain couples TRBV7-2 to TRBJ1-1; 11 nucleotides match TRBD1. The ends lost 4 bases at V and 4 bases at J; junction bases unmatched: 11. The germline CDR1 and CDR2 sequences are SGHTA and FQGNSA. The CDR3 extends over 17 amino acids. This CDR3 reads CASSYGTGGMVGTEAFF. The CDR3 coding sequence is TGTGCCAGCAGCTACGGGACAGGGGGAATGGTAGGCACTGAAGCTTTCTTT.

The chain joins TRBV28 to TRBJ2-1; 10 bases match TRBD2. V dropped 6 bases and J dropped 7; count of bases not matched to a gene: 6. CDR1 MDHEN and CDR2 SYDVKM come from the germline V gene. The CDR3 is 14 amino acids. For the CDR3, the DNA is TGTGCCAGCAGCGTACTAGCGGGGCATAATGAGCAGTTCTTC. It specifies CASSVLAGHNEQFF.

The rearrangement links TRBV4-1 to TRBJ2-7, with D possibly TRBD2 on 5 matching bases. Trimming removed 8 bases at V and 0 bases at J, with 14 bases between. CDR1 MGHRA and CDR2 YSYEKL come from the germline V gene. This CDR3 comprises 14 residues. CDR3 nucleotides: TGCGCCAGCTCAAATTTGGGGAGCTCCTACGAGCAGTACTTC. This translates into CASSNLGSSYEQYF.

This chain uses TRBV4-3 with TRBJ2-2; D gene unclear. Germline CDR1 LGHNA, CDR2 YSLEER. Trimming removed 4 bases from V and 6 bases from J, with 6 bases in between. The CDR3 covers 12 residues. The CDR3 nucleotides read TGCGCCAGCAGCCGAGCCGCCGGGGAGCTGTTTTTT. Its translation: CASSRAAGELFF.

This clone was detected only a few times. The J gene is TRBJ2-7, the V gene TRBV6-5; D is unclear. Between the trimmed V and J ends, which lost 7 bases and 5 bases, there was a span of 12 bases. CDR3 length equals 12 residues. The germline V gene encodes CDR1 MNHEY and CDR2 SVGAGI. CDR3 region: CASTRAADEQYF. The CDR3 DNA follows: TGTGCCAGCACCCGCGCGGCGGACGAGCAGTACTTC.

A remark on this clone: The junction departs from the called germline gene at one end, perhaps through a read error. The gene calls are TRBV7-7 and TRBJ1-5; TRBD1 is a possible D gene (5 bases). Germline assignment: CDR1 SSHAT and CDR2 FNYEAQ (reference sequence). This CDR3 is 18 amino acids long. The CDR3, as DNA: TGTGCTAGCAGCCTCCTACCTCGACAGATCCCTAGCAATCAGCCCCAGCATTTT. Amino acid sequence: CASSLLPRQIPSNQPQHF.

This clone was counted only a few times. This chain connects TRBV10-3 to TRBJ1-4; D perhaps matches TRBD1 (6 bases). Per germline, CDR1 ENHRY and CDR2 SYGVKD. V was cut by 10 bases and J by 2 bases, with 14 bases left in between. The CDR3 totals 14 residues. The DNA of the CDR3 is TGTGCCACAAACCCAGGGGAGACTAATGAAAAACTGTTTTTT. It translates to CATNPGETNEKLFF.

The gene calls are TRBV9 and TRBJ1-6; 11 bases are shared with TRBD1. Germline V gene data show CDR1 as SGDLS and CDR2 as YYNGEE. The length of the CDR3 is 16 residues. J gave up 7 bases and V 0 bases, and 3 bases lay outside the gene matches. The CDR3 reads CASSVEGTGGNSPLHF. In DNA form, the CDR3 reads TGTGCCAGCAGCGTAGAAGGGACAGGGGGAAATTCACCCCTCCACTTT.